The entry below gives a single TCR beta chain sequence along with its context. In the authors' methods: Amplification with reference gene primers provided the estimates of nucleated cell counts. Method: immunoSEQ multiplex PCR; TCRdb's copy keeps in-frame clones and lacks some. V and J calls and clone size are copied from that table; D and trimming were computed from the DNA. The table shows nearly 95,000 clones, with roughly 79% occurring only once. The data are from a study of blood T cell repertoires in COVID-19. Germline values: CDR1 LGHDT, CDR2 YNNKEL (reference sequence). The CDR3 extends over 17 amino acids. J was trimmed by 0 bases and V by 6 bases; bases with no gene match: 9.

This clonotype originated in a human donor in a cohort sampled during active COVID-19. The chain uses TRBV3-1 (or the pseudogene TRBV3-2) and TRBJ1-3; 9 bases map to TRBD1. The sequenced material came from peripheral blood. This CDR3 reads CASSKRGQGISGNTIYF. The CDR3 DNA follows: TGTGCCAGCAGTAAGAGGGGACAGGGTATCTCTGGAAACACCATATATTTT.